This T cell receptor beta chain was captured in a study of cytomegalovirus exposure and HLA in healthy donors. The study's findings and limits: According to a later analysis, most TCR beta chains associated with CMV appeared HLA-restricted.

Primers for the PCR totalled 60 Vbeta and 13 Jbeta. Sequencing was performed with immunoSEQ multiplex PCR; in TCRdb, only in-frame clones are kept and a portion is missing. Among under 170,000 clones listed, around 79% were seen once. Of note for this clone: Its matching antigen is unknown.

V lost 5 bases, J lost 3 bases, and 11 bases lay in between. The CDR3 is 12 residues long. The germline V gene has CDR1 SQVTM and CDR2 ANQGSEA. This sequence originates from a man in his forties or fifties in good health and CMV-seropositive. Sequenced: PBMCs. The chain links TRBV29-1 to TRBJ2-7; D is possibly TRBD1 (6 bases). The CDR3, as DNA: TGCAGCGTTACTACAGGGATCTACGAGCAGTACTTC. It yields the protein CSVTTGIYEQYF.